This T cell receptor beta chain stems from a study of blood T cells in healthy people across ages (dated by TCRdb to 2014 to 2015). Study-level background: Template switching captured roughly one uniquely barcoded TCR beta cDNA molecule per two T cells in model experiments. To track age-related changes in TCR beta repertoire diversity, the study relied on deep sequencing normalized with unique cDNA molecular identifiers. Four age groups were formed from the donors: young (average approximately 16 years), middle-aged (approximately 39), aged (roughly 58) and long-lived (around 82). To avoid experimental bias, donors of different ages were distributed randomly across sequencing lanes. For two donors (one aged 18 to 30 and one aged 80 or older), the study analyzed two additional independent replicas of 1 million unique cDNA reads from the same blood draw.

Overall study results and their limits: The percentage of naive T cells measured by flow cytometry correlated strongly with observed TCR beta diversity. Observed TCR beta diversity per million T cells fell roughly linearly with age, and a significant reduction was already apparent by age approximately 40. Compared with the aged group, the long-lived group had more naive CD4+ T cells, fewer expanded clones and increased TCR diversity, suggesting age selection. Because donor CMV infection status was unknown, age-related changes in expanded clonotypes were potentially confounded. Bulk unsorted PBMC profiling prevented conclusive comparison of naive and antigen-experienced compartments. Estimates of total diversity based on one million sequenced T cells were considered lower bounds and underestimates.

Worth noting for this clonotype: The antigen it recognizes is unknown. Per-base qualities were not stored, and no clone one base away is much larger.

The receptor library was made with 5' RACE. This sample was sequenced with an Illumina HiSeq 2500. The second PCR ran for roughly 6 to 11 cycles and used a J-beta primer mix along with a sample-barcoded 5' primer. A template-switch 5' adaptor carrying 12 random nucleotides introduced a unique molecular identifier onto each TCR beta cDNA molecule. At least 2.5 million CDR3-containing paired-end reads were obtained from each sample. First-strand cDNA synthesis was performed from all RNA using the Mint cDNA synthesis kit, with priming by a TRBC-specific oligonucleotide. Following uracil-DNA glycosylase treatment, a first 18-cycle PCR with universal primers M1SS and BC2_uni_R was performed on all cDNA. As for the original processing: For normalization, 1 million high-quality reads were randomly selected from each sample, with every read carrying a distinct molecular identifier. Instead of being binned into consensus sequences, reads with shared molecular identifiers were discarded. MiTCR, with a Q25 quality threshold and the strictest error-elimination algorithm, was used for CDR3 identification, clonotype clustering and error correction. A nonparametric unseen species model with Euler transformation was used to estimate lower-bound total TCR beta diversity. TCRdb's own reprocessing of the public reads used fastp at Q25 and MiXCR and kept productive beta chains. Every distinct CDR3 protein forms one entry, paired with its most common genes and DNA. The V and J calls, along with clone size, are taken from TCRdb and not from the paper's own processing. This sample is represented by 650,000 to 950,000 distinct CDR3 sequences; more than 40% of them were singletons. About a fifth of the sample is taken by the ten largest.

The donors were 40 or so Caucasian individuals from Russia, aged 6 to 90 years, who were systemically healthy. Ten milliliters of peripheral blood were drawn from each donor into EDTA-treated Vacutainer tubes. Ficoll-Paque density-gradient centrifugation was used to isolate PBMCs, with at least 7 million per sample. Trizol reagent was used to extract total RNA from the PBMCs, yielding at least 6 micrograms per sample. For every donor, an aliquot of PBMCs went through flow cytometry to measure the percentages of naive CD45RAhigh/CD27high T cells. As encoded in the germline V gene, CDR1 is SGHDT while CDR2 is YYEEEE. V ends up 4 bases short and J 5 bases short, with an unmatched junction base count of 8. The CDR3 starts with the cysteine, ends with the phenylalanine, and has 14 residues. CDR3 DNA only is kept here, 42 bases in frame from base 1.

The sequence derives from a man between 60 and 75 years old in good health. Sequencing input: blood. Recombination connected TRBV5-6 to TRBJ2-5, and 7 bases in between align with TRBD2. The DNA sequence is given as TGTGCCAGCAGCCCTGGAGGGGAGGGGGAGACCCAGTACTTC. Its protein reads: CASSPGGEGETQYF.